This T cell receptor (beta chain) was sequenced for a study of T cells and Merkel cell carcinoma outcomes. Study-level points and caveats: Reportedly, T-cell repertoire with density predicts Merkel cell carcinoma outcomes.

This CDR3 has 14 residues. Comments on this clone: Its specificity is unknown.

Produced via immunoSEQ multiplex PCR; TCRdb's table is partial and in-frame only. The repertoire has a few thousand clones, 85% of them found once; the top ten carry about 4.8%. Sequenced: tumor tissue from Merkel cell carcinoma. The receptor was derived from a human donor with Merkel cell carcinoma. The chain carries TRBV21-1 and TRBJ1-4; the table's D gene call, TRBD1, was not cross checked with the DNA. TRBV21-1 is termed a pseudogene. Here the CDR3 reads CASSKGTGDEKLFF. DNA for the CDR3: TGTGCCAGCAGCAAAGGGACAGGGGATGAAAAACTGTTTTTT.